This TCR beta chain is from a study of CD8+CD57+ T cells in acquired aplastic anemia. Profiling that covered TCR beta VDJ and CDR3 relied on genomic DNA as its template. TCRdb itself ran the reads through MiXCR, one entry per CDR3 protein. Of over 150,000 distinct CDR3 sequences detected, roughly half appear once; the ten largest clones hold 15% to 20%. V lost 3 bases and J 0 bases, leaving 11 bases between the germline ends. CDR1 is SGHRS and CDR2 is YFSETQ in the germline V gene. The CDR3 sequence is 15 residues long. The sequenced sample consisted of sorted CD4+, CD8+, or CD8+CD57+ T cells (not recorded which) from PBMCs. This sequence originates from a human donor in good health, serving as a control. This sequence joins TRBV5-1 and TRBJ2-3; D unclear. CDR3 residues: CASSSVFSSTDTQYF. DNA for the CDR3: TGCGCCAGCAGCTCGGTATTCTCCAGCACAGATACGCAGTATTTT.